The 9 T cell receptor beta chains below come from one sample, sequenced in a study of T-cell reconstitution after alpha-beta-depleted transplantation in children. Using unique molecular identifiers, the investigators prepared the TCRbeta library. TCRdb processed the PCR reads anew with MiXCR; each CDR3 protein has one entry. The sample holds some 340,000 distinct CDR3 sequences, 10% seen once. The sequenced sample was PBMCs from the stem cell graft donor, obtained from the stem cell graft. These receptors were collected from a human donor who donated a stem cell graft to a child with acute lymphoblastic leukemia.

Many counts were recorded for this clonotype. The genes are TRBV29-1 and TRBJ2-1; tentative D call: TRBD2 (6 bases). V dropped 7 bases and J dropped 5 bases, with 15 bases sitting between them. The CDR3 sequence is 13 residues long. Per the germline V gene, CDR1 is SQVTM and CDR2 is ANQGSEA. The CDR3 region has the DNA TGCAGCGCCCACCCGGGAGCGAACAATGAGCAGTTCTTC. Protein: CSAHPGANNEQFF.

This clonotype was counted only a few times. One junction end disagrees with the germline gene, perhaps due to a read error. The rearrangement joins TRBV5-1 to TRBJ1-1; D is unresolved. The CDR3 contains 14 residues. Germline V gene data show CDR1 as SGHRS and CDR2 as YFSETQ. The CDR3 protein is CASTLDGLNTEAFF. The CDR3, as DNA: TGCGCCAGCACCTTGGACGGGCTGAACACTGAAGCTTTCTTT.

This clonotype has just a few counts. The CDR3 is CATSQTSGRLDTQYF. CDR3 bases: TGTGCCACCAGCCAGACTAGCGGGAGGTTAGATACGCAGTATTTT. The chain combines TRBV15 with TRBJ2-3; 13 nucleotides agree with TRBD2. Losses at the gene ends were 5 bases for V and 5 bases for J; bases not matched to a gene: 4. The CDR3 totals 15 residues. Germline V lookup: CDR1 LNHNV, CDR2 YYDKDF (reference sequence).

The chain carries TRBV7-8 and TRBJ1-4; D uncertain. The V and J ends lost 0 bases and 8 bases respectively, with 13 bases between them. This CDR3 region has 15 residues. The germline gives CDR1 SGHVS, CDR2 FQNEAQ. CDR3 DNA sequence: TGTGCCAGCAGCTTAGCGATTCAGGCGGGCGAAAAACTGTTTTTT. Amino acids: CASSLAIQAGEKLFF.

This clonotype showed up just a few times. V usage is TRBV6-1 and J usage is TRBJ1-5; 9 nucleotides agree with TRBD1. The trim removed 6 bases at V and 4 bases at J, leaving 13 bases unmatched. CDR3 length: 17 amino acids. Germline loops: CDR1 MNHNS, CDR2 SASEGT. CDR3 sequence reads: CASSEKLDRGWNQPQHF. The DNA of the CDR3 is TGTGCCAGCAGCGAAAAGCTCGACAGGGGGTGGAATCAGCCCCAGCATTTT.

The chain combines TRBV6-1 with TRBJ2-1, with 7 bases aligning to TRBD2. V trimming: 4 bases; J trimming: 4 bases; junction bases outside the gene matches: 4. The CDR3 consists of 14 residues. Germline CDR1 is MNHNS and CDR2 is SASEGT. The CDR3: CASSVAGFYNEQFF. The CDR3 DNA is TGTGCCAGCAGTGTAGCGGGTTTTTACAATGAGCAGTTCTTC.

The CDR3 protein is CASSPYGQGLGETQYF. The CDR3 DNA is TGCGCCAGCAGCCCATACGGACAGGGTCTCGGAGAGACCCAGTACTTC. The chain couples TRBV5-1 to TRBJ2-5, with TRBD1 identical over 8 bases. After removal of 4 bases from V and 4 bases from J, the junction contained 12 bases not matched to a gene. Germline loops: CDR1 SGHRS, CDR2 YFSETQ. This CDR3 comprises 16 residues.

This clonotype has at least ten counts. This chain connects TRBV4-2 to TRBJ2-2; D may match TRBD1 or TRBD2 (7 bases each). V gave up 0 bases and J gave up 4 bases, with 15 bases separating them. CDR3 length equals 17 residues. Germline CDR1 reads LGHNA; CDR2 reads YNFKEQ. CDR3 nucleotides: TGTGCCAGCAGCCAAGACGGAGCGGGACAGATCACCGGGGAGCTGTTTTTT. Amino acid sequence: CASSQDGAGQITGELFF.

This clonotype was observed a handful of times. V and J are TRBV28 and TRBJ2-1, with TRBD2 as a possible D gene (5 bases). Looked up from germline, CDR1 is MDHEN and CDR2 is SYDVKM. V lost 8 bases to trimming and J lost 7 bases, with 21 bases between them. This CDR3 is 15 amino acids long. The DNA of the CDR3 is TGTGCCAGCTTTACTTATGGGAGTTTCCCGAATGAGCAGTTCTTC. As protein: CASFTYGSFPNEQFF.